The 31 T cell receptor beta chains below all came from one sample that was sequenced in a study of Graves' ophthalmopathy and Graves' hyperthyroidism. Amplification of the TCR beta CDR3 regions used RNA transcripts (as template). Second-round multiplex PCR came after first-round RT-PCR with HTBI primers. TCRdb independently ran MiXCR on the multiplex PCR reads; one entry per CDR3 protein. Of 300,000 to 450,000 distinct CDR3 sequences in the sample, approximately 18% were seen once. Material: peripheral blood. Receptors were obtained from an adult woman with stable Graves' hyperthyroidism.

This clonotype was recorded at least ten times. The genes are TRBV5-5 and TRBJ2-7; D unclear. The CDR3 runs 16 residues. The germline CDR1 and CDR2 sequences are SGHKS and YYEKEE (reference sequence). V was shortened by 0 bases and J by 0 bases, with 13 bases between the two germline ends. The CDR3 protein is CASSLVMGFTSYEQYF. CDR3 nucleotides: TGTGCCAGCAGCTTGGTAATGGGGTTTACCTCCTACGAGCAGTACTTC.

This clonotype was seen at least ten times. CDR3 sequence: CASSLRGLAGGPNIQYF. In nucleotides, the CDR3 is TGTGCCAGCAGTTTACGGGGACTAGCGGGAGGGCCGAACATTCAGTACTTC. The gene calls are TRBV28 and TRBJ2-4; 16 positions match TRBD2. V trimming: 2 bases; J trimming: 7 bases; junction bases outside the gene matches: 5. This CDR3 comprises 17 residues. Looked up from germline, CDR1 is MDHEN and CDR2 is SYDVKM.

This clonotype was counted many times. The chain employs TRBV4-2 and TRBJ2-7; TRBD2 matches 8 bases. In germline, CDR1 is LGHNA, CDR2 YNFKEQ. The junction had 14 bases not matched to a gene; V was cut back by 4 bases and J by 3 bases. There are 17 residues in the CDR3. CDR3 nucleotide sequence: TGTGCCAGCAGCCCCCCCGCGGGAGGAAAAAGGGTCTACGAGCAGTACTTC. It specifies CASSPPAGGKRVYEQYF.

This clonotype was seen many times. The CDR3 protein is CAWSSRQGGNTIYF. CDR3 nucleotide sequence: TGTGCCTGGAGTAGTAGGCAGGGGGGAAACACCATATATTTT. The chain recombines TRBV30 with TRBJ1-3; TRBD1 is a possible D gene (6 bases). CDR3 size: 14 residues. Germline V CDR1 and CDR2: GTSNPN, SVGIG (reference sequence). The ends were cut back, 2 bases at V and 4 bases at J, with 12 bases in the middle. The entire variable domain, with the rest obtained from reference TRBV30 and TRBJ1-3, is as follows: SQTIHQWPATLVQPVGSPLSLECTVEGTSNPNLYWYRQAAGRGLQLLFYSVGIGQISSEVPQNLSASRPQDRQFILSSKKLLLSDSGFYLCAWSSRQGGNTIYFGEGSWLTVV.

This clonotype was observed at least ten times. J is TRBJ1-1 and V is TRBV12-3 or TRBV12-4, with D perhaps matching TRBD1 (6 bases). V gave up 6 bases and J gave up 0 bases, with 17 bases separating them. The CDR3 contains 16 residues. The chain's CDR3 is CASSPLRDKMNTEAFF. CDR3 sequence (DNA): TGTGCCAGCAGCCCCCTTCGGGACAAAATGAACACTGAAGCTTTCTTT.

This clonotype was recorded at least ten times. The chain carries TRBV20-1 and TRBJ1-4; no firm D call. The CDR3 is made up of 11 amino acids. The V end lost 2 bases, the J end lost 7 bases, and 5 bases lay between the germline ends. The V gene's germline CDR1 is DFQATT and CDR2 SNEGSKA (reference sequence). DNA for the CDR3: TGCAGTGCTAGACAAGCTGAAAAACTGTTTTTT. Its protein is CSARQAEKLFF.

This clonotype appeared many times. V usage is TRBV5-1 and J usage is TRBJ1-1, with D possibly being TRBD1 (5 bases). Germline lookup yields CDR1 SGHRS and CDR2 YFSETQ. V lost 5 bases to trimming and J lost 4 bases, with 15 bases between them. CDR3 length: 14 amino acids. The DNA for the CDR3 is TGCGCCAGCAGAGACGACGGGACCTCCACTGAAGCTTTCTTT. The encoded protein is CASRDDGTSTEAFF.

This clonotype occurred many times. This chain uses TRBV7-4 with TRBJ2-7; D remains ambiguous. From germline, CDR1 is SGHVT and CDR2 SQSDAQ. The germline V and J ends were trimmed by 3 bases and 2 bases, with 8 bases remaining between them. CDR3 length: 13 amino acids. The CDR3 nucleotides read TGTGCCAGCAGCTTTGAGTGCACCTACGAGCAGTACTTC. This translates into CASSFECTYEQYF.

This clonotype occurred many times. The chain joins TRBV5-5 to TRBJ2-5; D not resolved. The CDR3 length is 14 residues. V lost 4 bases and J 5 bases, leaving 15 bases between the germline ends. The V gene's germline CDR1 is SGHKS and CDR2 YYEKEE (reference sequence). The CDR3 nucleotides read TGTGCCAGCAGCCCTACCGAATTGCCGGAGACCCAGTACTTC. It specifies CASSPTELPETQYF.

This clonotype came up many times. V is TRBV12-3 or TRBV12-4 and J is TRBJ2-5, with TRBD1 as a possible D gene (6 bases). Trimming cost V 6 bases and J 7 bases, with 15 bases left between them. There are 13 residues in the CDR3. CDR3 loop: CASRDQGMGTQYF. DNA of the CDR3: TGTGCCAGCAGAGACCAGGGGATGGGGACCCAGTACTTC.

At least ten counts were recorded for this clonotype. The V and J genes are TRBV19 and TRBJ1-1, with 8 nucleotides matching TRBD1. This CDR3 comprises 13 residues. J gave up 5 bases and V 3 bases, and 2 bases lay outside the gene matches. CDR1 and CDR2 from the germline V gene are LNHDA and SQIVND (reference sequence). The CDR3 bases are TGTGCCAGTAGTATGGACAGGGATACTGAAGCTTTCTTT. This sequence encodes CASSMDRDTEAFF.

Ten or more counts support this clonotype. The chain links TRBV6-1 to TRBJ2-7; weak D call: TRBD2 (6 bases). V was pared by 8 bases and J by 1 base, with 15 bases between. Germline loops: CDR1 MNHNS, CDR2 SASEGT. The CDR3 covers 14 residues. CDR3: CASGASAQSYEQYF. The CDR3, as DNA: TGTGCCAGCGGCGCTAGCGCTCAATCCTACGAGCAGTACTTC.

The CDR3 loop is CASSPYGRGGNGYTF. Written as DNA, the CDR3 is TGTGCCAGCAGCCCTTATGGGCGGGGGGGGAATGGCTACACCTTC. The chain recombines TRBV7-8 with TRBJ1-2; D is possibly TRBD1 (5 bases). The CDR3 is 15 residues long. The germline gives CDR1 SGHVS, CDR2 FQNEAQ. Trimming removed 5 bases from V and 6 bases from J, with 19 bases in between.

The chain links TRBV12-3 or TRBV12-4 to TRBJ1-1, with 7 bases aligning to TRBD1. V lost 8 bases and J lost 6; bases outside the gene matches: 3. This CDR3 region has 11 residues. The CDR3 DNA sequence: TGTGCCAGCGAACAGGGGTCTGAAGCTTTCTTT. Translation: CASEQGSEAFF.

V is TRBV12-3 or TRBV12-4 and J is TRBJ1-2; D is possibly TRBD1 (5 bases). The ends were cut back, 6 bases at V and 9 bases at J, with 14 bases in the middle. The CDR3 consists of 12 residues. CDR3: CASRGREPSYTF. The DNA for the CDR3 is TGTGCCAGCAGGGGACGGGAACCAAGCTACACCTTC.

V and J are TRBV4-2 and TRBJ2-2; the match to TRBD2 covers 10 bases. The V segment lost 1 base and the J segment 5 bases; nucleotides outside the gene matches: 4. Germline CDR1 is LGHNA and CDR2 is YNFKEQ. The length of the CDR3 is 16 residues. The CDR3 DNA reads TGTGCCAGCAGCCAAGGGGTTAGCGGGAGGACCGGGGAGCTGTTTTTT. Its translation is CASSQGVSGRTGELFF.

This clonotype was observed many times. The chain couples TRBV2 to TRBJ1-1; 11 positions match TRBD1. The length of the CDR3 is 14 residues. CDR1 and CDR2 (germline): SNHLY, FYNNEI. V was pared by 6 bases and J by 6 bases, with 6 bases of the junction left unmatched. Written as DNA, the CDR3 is TGTGCCAGCAGGGTCGGACAGGGGGCTCCTGAAGCTTTCTTT. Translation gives CASRVGQGAPEAFF.

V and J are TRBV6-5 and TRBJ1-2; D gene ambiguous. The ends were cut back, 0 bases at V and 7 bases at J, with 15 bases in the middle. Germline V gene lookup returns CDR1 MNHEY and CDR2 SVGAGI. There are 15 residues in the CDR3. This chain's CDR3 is CASSYSYGDESGYTF. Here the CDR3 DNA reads TGTGCCAGCAGTTACTCTTACGGCGATGAATCTGGCTACACCTTC.

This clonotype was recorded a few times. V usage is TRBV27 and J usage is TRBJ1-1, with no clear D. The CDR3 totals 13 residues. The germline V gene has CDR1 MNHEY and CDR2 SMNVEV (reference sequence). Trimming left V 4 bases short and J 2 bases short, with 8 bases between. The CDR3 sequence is CASSWAQNTEAFF. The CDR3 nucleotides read TGTGCCAGCAGTTGGGCACAAAACACTGAAGCTTTCTTT.

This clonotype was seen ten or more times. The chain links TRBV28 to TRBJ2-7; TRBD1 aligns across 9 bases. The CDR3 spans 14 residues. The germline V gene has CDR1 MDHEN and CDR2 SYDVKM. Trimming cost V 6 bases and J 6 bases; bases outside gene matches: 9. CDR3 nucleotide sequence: TGTGCCAGCAGCAAAACAGGGGGCGCAGGCGAGCAGTACTTC. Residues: CASSKTGGAGEQYF.

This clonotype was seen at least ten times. The CDR3: CASSYPGGSSYEQYF. The CDR3 coding sequence is TGTGCCAGCAGTTACCCGGGCGGTAGCTCCTACGAGCAGTACTTC. The chain combines TRBV28 with TRBJ2-7; D gene uncertain. The CDR3 is 15 residues long. The germline V gene has CDR1 MDHEN and CDR2 SYDVKM. Trimming removed 4 bases at V and 0 bases at J, with 13 bases between. The full variable domain, completed using reference TRBV28 and TRBJ2-7, is DVKVTQSSRYLVKRTGEKVFLECVQDMDHENMFWYRQDPGLGLRLIYFSYDVKMKEKGDIPEGYSVSREKKERFSLILESASTNQTSMYLCASSYPGGSSYEQYFGPGTRLTVT.

CDR3 bases: TGTGCCAGCAGCCAAGATCTAGGGCAGGTCTATGGCTACACCTTC. Translating it yields CASSQDLGQVYGYTF. This chain joins TRBV4-2 and TRBJ1-2; D is unclear. This CDR3 region has 15 residues. V lost 0 bases, J lost 4 bases, and 12 bases lay in between. The germline gives CDR1 LGHNA, CDR2 YNFKEQ.

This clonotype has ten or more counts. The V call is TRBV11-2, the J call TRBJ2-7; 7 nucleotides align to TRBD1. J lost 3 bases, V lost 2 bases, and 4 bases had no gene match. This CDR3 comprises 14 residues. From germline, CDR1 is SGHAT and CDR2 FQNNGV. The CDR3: CASSLQTGLYEQYF. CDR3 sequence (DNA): TGTGCCAGCAGCTTACAGACAGGGCTCTACGAGCAGTACTTC.

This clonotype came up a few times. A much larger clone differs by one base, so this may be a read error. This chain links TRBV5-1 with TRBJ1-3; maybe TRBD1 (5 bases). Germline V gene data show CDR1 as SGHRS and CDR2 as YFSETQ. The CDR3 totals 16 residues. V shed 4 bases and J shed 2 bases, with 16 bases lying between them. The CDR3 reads CASSKSTVDPGNTIYF. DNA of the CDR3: TGCGCCAGCAGCAAATCGACAGTAGACCCTGGAAACACCATATATTTT.

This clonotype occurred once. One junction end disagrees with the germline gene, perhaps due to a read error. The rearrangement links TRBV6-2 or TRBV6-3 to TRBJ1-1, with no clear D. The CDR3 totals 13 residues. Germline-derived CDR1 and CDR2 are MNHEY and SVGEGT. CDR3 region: CASSLGKQTEACF. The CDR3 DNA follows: TGTGCCAGCAGTCTCGGAAAGCAAACTGAAGCTTGCTTT.

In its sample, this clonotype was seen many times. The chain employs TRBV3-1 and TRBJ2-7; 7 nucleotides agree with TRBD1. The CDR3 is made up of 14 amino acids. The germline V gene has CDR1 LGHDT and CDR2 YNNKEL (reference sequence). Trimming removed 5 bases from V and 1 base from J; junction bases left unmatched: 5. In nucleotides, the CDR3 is TGTGCCAGCAGCTGGACAGGACGATCCTACGAGCAGTACTTC. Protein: CASSWTGRSYEQYF.

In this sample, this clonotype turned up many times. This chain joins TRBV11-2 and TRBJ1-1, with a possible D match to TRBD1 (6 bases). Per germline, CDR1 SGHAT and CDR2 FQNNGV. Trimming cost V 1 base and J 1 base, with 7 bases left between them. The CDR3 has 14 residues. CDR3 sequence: CASSLAGENTEAFF. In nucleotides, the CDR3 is TGTGCCAGCAGCTTAGCAGGGGAGAACACTGAAGCTTTCTTT.

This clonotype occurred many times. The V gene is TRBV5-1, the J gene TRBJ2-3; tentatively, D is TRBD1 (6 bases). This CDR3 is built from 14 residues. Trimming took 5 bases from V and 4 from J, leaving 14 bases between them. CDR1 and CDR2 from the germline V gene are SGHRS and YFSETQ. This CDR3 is CASSNWGRSDTQYF. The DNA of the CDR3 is TGCGCCAGCAGTAACTGGGGGCGGTCAGATACGCAGTATTTT. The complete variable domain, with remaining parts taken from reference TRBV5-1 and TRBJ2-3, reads KAGVTQTPRYLIKTRGQQVTLSCSPISGHRSVSWYQQTPGQGLQFLFEYFSETQRNKGNFPGRFSGRQFSNSRSEMNVSTLELGDSALYLCASSNWGRSDTQYFGPGTRLTVL.

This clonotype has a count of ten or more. The CDR3 region is CASSHPGLDSETQYF. The CDR3, as DNA: TGTGCCAGCAGTCACCCGGGACTAGATTCAGAGACCCAGTACTTC. The rearrangement joins TRBV12-3 or TRBV12-4 to TRBJ2-5, with 8 bases matching TRBD2. The CDR3 is made up of 15 amino acids. V was pared by 5 bases and J by 4 bases, with 9 bases of the junction left unmatched.

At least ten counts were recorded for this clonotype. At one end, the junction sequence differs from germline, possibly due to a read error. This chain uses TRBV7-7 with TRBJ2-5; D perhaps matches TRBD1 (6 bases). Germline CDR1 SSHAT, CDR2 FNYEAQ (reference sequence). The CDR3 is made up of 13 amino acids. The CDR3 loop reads CASSFYREETQYF. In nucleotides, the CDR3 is TGTGCTAGCAGCTTTTACAGGGAAGAGACCCAGTACTTC.

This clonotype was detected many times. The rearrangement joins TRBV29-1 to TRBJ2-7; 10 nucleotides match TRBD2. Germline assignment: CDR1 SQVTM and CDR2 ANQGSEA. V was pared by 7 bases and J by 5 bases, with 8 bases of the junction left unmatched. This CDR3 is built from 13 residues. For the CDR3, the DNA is TGCAGCGGGTCACTAGCGGGAAGGGACGAGCAGTACTTC. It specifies CSGSLAGRDEQYF.